These T cell receptor beta chains were read from a single sample in a study of blood T cell repertoires in COVID-19. Sequencing used immunoSEQ multiplex PCR; TCRdb keeps in-frame clones, though not all of them. The data contain some 230,000 clones, around four fifths of them singletons. Sequenced: peripheral blood. The receptors originated from a woman over 75 with COVID-19, enrolled during active disease. Each CDR3 is given with its conserved first and last residue. The D gene is left open where the match is weak. The size of a clone is reported for some rows only, either as once, few or many, or as a class for expanded clones.

D gene: .
clone size: .
V gene: TRBV16
J gene: TRBJ1-5
CDR3 protein: CASSQSRDQPQHF
CDR3 DNA: TGTGCCAGCAGCCAATCGAGAGATCAGCCCCAGCATTTT

D gene: .
clone size: .
V gene: TRBV22-1
J gene: TRBJ2-6
CDR3 protein: CPGRISQKRTKSGNVLTF
CDR3 DNA: TGTCCTGGGAGGATAAGTCAAAAGCGAACAAAGTCGGGCAACGTCCTGACTTTC

D gene: TRBD1
clone size: .
V gene: TRBV7-3
J gene: TRBJ1-2
CDR3 protein: CASSSWTGGVYGYTF
CDR3 DNA: TGTGCCAGCAGCTCTTGGACAGGGGGCGTGTATGGCTACACCTTC

D gene: TRBD1
clone size: .
V gene: TRBV4-1
J gene: TRBJ1-2
CDR3 protein: CASSPSEDRGLRDGYTF
CDR3 DNA: TGCGCCAGCAGCCCCAGTGAGGACAGGGGGCTAAGGGATGGCTACACCTTC

D gene: .
clone size: .
V gene: TRBV5-4
J gene: TRBJ1-3
CDR3 protein: CASSFTMGSSGNTIYF
CDR3 DNA: TGTGCCAGCAGCTTCACCATGGGCAGCTCTGGAAACACCATATATTTT

D gene: .
clone size: .
V gene: TRBV7-8
J gene: TRBJ2-7
CDR3 protein: CASSSPNYEQYF
CDR3 DNA: TGTGCCAGCAGCTCCCCAAACTACGAGCAGTACTTC

D gene: TRBD1
clone size: .
V gene: TRBV30
J gene: TRBJ2-7
CDR3 protein: CAWVRKRQGSYEQYF
CDR3 DNA: TGTGCCTGGGTGCGGAAGAGACAGGGGAGCTACGAGCAGTACTTC

D gene: .
clone size: .
V gene: TRBV2
J gene: TRBJ2-7
CDR3 protein: CASSARDEQYF
CDR3 DNA: TGTGCCAGCAGTGCTCGAGACGAGCAGTACTTC

D gene: .
clone size: once
V gene: TRBV7-2
J gene: TRBJ1-2
CDR3 protein: CASSIYQEGGYTF
CDR3 DNA: TGTGCCAGCAGCATCTATCAGGAGGGGGGCTACACCTTC

D gene: TRBD2
clone size: .
V gene: TRBV5-1
J gene: TRBJ2-3
CDR3 protein: CASRQAGASTDTQYF
CDR3 DNA: TGCGCCAGCAGGCAAGCGGGAGCTAGCACAGATACGCAGTATTTT

D gene: TRBD2
clone size: few
V gene: TRBV5-4
J gene: TRBJ2-1
CDR3 protein: CASRLAGGPTNEQFF
CDR3 DNA: TGTGCCAGCAGGTTAGCGGGGGGCCCCACAAATGAGCAGTTCTTC

D gene: TRBD1
clone size: .
V gene: TRBV3-1/TRBV3-2
J gene: TRBJ2-7
CDR3 protein: CASSDRIRFEQYF
CDR3 DNA: TGTGCCAGCTCGGACAGGATAAGGTTCGAGCAGTACTTC

D gene: .
clone size: .
V gene: TRBV10-3
J gene: TRBJ1-2
CDR3 protein: CAISEDGVRGYTF
CDR3 DNA: TGTGCCATCAGTGAGGACGGAGTGCGGGGCTACACCTTC

D gene: TRBD2
clone size: .
V gene: TRBV7-9
J gene: TRBJ2-2
CDR3 protein: CASRSPWIAGKNTGELFF
CDR3 DNA: TGTGCCAGCCGGTCACCTTGGATAGCGGGGAAGAACACCGGGGAGCTGTTTTTT

D gene: .
clone size: .
V gene: TRBV5-6
J gene: TRBJ2-1
CDR3 protein: CASSLEGGSNNEQFF
CDR3 DNA: TGTGCCAGCAGCTTGGAGGGAGGCTCCAACAATGAGCAGTTCTTC

D gene: .
clone size: .
V gene: TRBV12-2
J gene: TRBJ1-5
CDR3 protein: CASRSRGSRGYSNQPQHF
CDR3 DNA: TGTGCAAGTCGCTCCCGGGGGTCCCGGGGCTATAGCAATCAGCCCCAGCATTTT

D gene: .
clone size: .
V gene: TRBV24-1
J gene: TRBJ1-2
CDR3 protein: CATSVQANYGYTF
CDR3 DNA: TGTGCCACCAGTGTCCAGGCAAACTATGGCTACACCTTC

D gene: .
clone size: .
V gene: TRBV12-3/TRBV12-4
J gene: TRBJ1-1
CDR3 protein: CASVQGFYTEAFF
CDR3 DNA: TGTGCCAGTGTACAGGGTTTTTACACTGAAGCTTTCTTT

D gene: .
clone size: .
V gene: TRBV30
J gene: TRBJ1-4
CDR3 protein: CAWSVRATNEKLFF
CDR3 DNA: TGTGCCTGGAGTGTCCGTGCAACTAATGAAAAACTGTTTTTT

D gene: TRBD2
clone size: many
V gene: TRBV6-1
J gene: TRBJ2-7
CDR3 protein: CASSKGTSGRKGEQYF
CDR3 DNA: TGTGCCAGCAGTAAAGGGACTAGCGGGAGAAAAGGCGAGCAGTACTTC

D gene: TRBD1
clone size: .
V gene: TRBV10-3
J gene: TRBJ2-7
CDR3 protein: CATATGTGGNEQYF
CDR3 DNA: TGTGCCACCGCAACCGGGACAGGGGGCAACGAGCAGTACTTC

D gene: .
clone size: .
V gene: TRBV6-5
J gene: TRBJ2-3
CDR3 protein: CASSSQPGAEWAQYF
CDR3 DNA: TGTGCCAGCAGTTCCCAACCGGGAGCTGAGTGGGCGCAGTATTTT

D gene: .
clone size: .
V gene: TRBV9
J gene: TRBJ1-1
CDR3 protein: CASSSNLWGADTEAFF
CDR3 DNA: TGTGCCAGCAGCTCCAATCTATGGGGCGCGGACACTGAAGCTTTCTTT

D gene: TRBD2
clone size: .
V gene: TRBV5-1
J gene: TRBJ2-5
CDR3 protein: CASSSPVSLAGEETQYF
CDR3 DNA: TGCGCCAGCAGCTCGCCAGTGTCACTAGCGGGGGAAGAGACCCAGTACTTC

D gene: .
clone size: .
V gene: TRBV25-1
J gene: TRBJ1-6
CDR3 protein: CASSEYAGDNSPLHF
CDR3 DNA: TGTGCCAGCAGTGAATACGCAGGTGATAATTCACCCCTCCACTTT

D gene: TRBD2
clone size: .
V gene: TRBV25-1
J gene: TRBJ2-1
CDR3 protein: CASSDGTRGIHEQFF
CDR3 DNA: TGTGCCAGCAGTGATGGGACTAGAGGTATCCATGAGCAGTTCTTC

D gene: .
clone size: .
V gene: TRBV19
J gene: TRBJ2-7
CDR3 protein: CASSPRRQGGIAYEQYF
CDR3 DNA: TGTGCCAGTAGCCCAAGGCGGCAGGGGGGCATAGCCTACGAGCAGTACTTC

D gene: .
clone size: .
V gene: TRBV6-5
J gene: TRBJ2-1
CDR3 protein: CASSTGLEQFF
CDR3 DNA: TGTGCCAGCAGTACGGGTCTTGAGCAGTTCTTC

D gene: .
clone size: .
V gene: TRBV11-2
J gene: TRBJ2-3
CDR3 protein: CASSLDGGRTDTQYF
CDR3 DNA: TGTGCCAGCAGCTTAGACGGTGGCAGGACAGATACGCAGTATTTT

D gene: TRBD1
clone size: once
V gene: TRBV10-2
J gene: TRBJ1-1
CDR3 protein: CASSESRDRAYTEAFF
CDR3 DNA: TGCGCCAGCAGTGAGTCAAGGGACAGGGCCTACACTGAAGCTTTCTTT

D gene: .
clone size: .
V gene: TRBV5-1
J gene: TRBJ1-1
CDR3 protein: CASSAGPGGVEAFF
CDR3 DNA: TGCGCCAGCAGCGCCGGGCCCGGAGGGGTTGAAGCTTTCTTT

D gene: TRBD2
clone size: .
V gene: TRBV7-2
J gene: TRBJ2-2
CDR3 protein: CASSLGGTSGRSGELFF
CDR3 DNA: TGTGCCAGCAGCTTAGGGGGGACTAGCGGGAGATCTGGGGAGCTGTTTTTT

D gene: TRBD2
clone size: .
V gene: TRBV13
J gene: TRBJ2-7
CDR3 protein: CASSIRLAGGGEQYF
CDR3 DNA: TGTGCCAGCAGCATCCGACTAGCGGGGGGTGGAGAGCAGTACTTC

D gene: .
clone size: once
V gene: TRBV7-2
J gene: TRBJ1-6
CDR3 protein: CASSTQTASPLHF
CDR3 DNA: TGTGCCAGCAGCACCCAGACAGCTTCACCCCTCCACTTT

D gene: TRBD1
clone size: .
V gene: TRBV18
J gene: TRBJ2-2
CDR3 protein: CASSPRGQGTGELFF
CDR3 DNA: TGTGCCAGCTCCCCGAGAGGACAGGGGACCGGGGAGCTGTTTTTT

D gene: .
clone size: .
V gene: TRBV19
J gene: TRBJ1-2
CDR3 protein: CASIPTGGNYGYTF
CDR3 DNA: TGTGCCAGTATTCCGACAGGTGGTAACTATGGCTACACCTTC

D gene: TRBD2
clone size: .
V gene: TRBV19
J gene: TRBJ2-5
CDR3 protein: CASNSGGLSKETQYF
CDR3 DNA: TGTGCCAGTAATTCGGGGGGGCTATCTAAAGAGACCCAGTACTTC

D gene: TRBD1
clone size: .
V gene: TRBV3-1/TRBV3-2
J gene: TRBJ1-2
CDR3 protein: CASTDRGTANYGYTF
CDR3 DNA: TGTGCCAGCACCGACAGGGGAACGGCGAACTATGGCTACACCTTC

D gene: .
clone size: few
V gene: TRBV3-1/TRBV3-2
J gene: TRBJ2-1
CDR3 protein: CASSQSGEQFF
CDR3 DNA: TGTGCCAGCAGCCAGTCCGGTGAGCAGTTCTTC

D gene: TRBD2
clone size: .
V gene: TRBV5-1
J gene: TRBJ2-1
CDR3 protein: CASSQGLAVPNEQFF
CDR3 DNA: TGCGCCAGCAGCCAAGGACTAGCGGTGCCCAATGAGCAGTTCTTC

D gene: .
clone size: .
V gene: TRBV5-1
J gene: TRBJ2-2
CDR3 protein: CASSHDSRNTGELFF
CDR3 DNA: TGCGCCAGCAGCCATGACAGCCGCAACACCGGGGAGCTGTTTTTT

D gene: .
clone size: .
V gene: TRBV30
J gene: TRBJ1-4
CDR3 protein: CAWTQGRNEKLFF
CDR3 DNA: TGTGCCTGGACTCAGGGTAGAAATGAAAAACTGTTTTTT

D gene: .
clone size: .
V gene: TRBV24-1
J gene: TRBJ1-2
CDR3 protein: CATSDAQRQGSYGYTF
CDR3 DNA: TGTGCCACCAGTGATGCTCAAAGGCAGGGATCCTATGGCTACACCTTC

D gene: TRBD1
clone size: .
V gene: TRBV2
J gene: TRBJ1-5
CDR3 protein: CASSPQTGNQPQHF
CDR3 DNA: TGTGCCAGCAGTCCCCAGACAGGGAATCAGCCCCAGCATTTT

D gene: .
clone size: .
V gene: TRBV6-6
J gene: TRBJ2-7
CDR3 protein: CASSRPDRFPYEQYF
CDR3 DNA: TGTGCCAGCAGTCGCCCTGACAGGTTTCCCTACGAGCAGTACTTC

D gene: TRBD1
clone size: .
V gene: TRBV7-8
J gene: TRBJ1-1
CDR3 protein: CASSLRQGWTEAFF
CDR3 DNA: TGTGCCAGCAGCTTACGACAGGGATGGACTGAAGCTTTCTTT

D gene: TRBD1
clone size: .
V gene: TRBV30
J gene: TRBJ2-3
CDR3 protein: CAWNRGQSDTQYF
CDR3 DNA: TGTGCCTGGAACAGGGGTCAGTCAGATACGCAGTATTTT

D gene: .
clone size: once
V gene: TRBV7-2
J gene: TRBJ1-3
CDR3 protein: CASSLRTVSGNTIYF
CDR3 DNA: TGTGCCAGCAGCTTAAGGACAGTCTCTGGAAACACCATATATTTT

D gene: .
clone size: .
V gene: TRBV27
J gene: TRBJ1-1
CDR3 protein: CASSFSGNTEAFF
CDR3 DNA: TGTGCCAGCAGTTTCTCGGGGAACACTGAAGCTTTCTTT